This T cell receptor beta chain was captured in a study of blood T cell repertoires in COVID-19. Authors' data handling: Estimation of nucleated cell counts was performed using reference gene primer amplification. The assay was immunoSEQ multiplex PCR, and TCRdb's table has in-frame clones only and misses some. V and J calls and clone size are given by that table; D and trimming were obtained from the DNA. The sample lists 250,000 to 350,000 clones; about 85% were seen once. The germline gives CDR1 MDHEN, CDR2 SYDVKM. The CDR3 sequence is 14 residues long. V shed 7 bases, J shed 3 bases, and the junction held 5 bases outside the gene matches.

Sequencing used peripheral blood. This clonotype was sampled from a human donor with COVID-19, enrolled during active disease. The donor label of this sample is uncertain. This sequence joins TRBV28 and TRBJ1-2; TRBD1 matches at 10 bases. The CDR3 here is CASKGQGIYYGYTF. CDR3 nucleotide sequence: TGTGCCAGCAAGGGACAGGGGATTTACTATGGCTACACCTTC.